This T cell receptor beta chain originates from a study of regulatory T cells in long-lasting Graves disease. The study's findings and limits: TRBV28 was favored in persistent disease, as were TRBJ1-2 and TRBJ2-5. Patients with persistent disease shared 2,700 or so public clonotypes, outpacing the 900 to 1,000 shared by new patients.

CDR3 length: 14 residues. V dropped 5 bases and J dropped 5 bases, with 16 bases sitting between them. CDR1 is SGHVS, CDR2 FQNEAQ, per germline. According to the study, TCR beta libraries were built with iRepertoire HTBI primers and CDR3-region Arm-PCR. TCRdb ran MiXCR on the multiplex PCR reads and lists one entry per CDR3 protein. This table has under 700,000 distinct CDR3 sequences, more than 15% appearing once. In the case of this clonotype: Its antigen is unidentified.

Indicated time point: newly diagnosed GD, antithyroid drugs for less than 3 months. The TCR library was prepared using RNA isolated from PBMCs. American Thyroid Association guidelines were used to diagnose Graves' disease. The sample was also reused in another study, on T cells in Graves' hyperthyroidism and ophthalmopathy. From that second work: Primed by the HTBI set, a first-round RT-PCR was run on the TCR CDR3.

The source of this sequence is a woman aged 40 to 65 with Graves disease. Sequencing was performed on peripheral blood mononuclear cells (PBMCs), taken at new diagnosis, from a patient treated with antithyroid drugs. This chain joins TRBV7-8 and TRBJ2-7, with D unclear. This CDR3 is CASSLDTPVDEQYF. The CDR3 nucleotides are TGTGCCAGCAGCCTAGACACCCCCGTGGACGAGCAGTACTTC.